This T cell receptor (beta chain) was retrieved from a study of T cell responses to AZD1222 COVID-19 vaccine. Study findings and constraints: Reports indicate that nearly half of spike-specific TCRs are directed at unmutated variant regions.

Comment on this clone: Its matching antigen is unknown.

The assay was immunoSEQ multiplex PCR, and TCRdb's table has in-frame clones only and misses some. The sample holds 130,000 to 150,000 clones, 91% seen once. The CDR3 is made up of 16 amino acids. Per the germline V gene, CDR1 is SGHRS and CDR2 is YFSETQ. The V gene lost 0 bases and the J gene lost 0 bases, with 10 bases spanning the gap. This TCR came from an adult who received the AZD1222 COVID-19 vaccine. This specimen was peripheral blood, taken 28 days after the second AZD1222 dose. This sequence joins TRBV5-1 and TRBJ1-5; possibly TRBD1 for D (5 bases). CDR3 protein: CASSLGSGGSNQPQHF. The CDR3 DNA reads as TGCGCCAGCAGCTTGGGGTCCGGGGGTAGCAATCAGCCCCAGCATTTT.